This T cell receptor (beta chain) was sequenced during a study of blood T cells in healthy people across ages. Points from the study as a whole: Estimates of total diversity, which came from one million sequenced T cells, were considered to be underestimates.

Sample-barcoded 5' priming and a J-beta primer mix drove a second PCR of roughly 7 to 11 cycles. Each single sample gave us at least 3 million CDR3-containing paired-end reads. TCRdb itself ran the 5' RACE reads through MiXCR, one entry per CDR3 protein. Of about 930,000 distinct CDR3 sequences listed, almost 30% were seen once; the top ten hold about 10%. In regard to this clonotype: What it binds is unknown. Germline is not matched at one junction end, which may reflect a read error.

The germline gives CDR1 SGHAT, CDR2 FQNNGV. The CDR3 length is 15 residues. This sample was shared with a second study, whose subject was T cells of mothers and their children. Per that paper: Donation came from a few healthy Caucasian mothers together with their six children. Relative to unrelated pairs, biologically related mother-child dyads exhibited marginally greater, non-significant overlap.

The receptor's source is a woman aged 40 to 49 in good health. The chain couples TRBV11-2 to TRBJ2-1, with TRBD2 matching 7 bases. Sample: blood. As DNA, the CDR3 is TGTGCCGGCAGCCCGGGGGGAGCCTCCAAAAACATTCAGTTCTTC. This translates into CAGSPGGASKNIQFF.